These 2 T cell receptor beta chains share one sample of origin, sequenced in a study of blood T cell repertoires in COVID-19. TCRdb's table, derived via immunoSEQ multiplex PCR, lists solely in-frame clones and lacks some. This sample carries just over 350,000 clones, 86% of them seen once, and the ten largest clones take roughly 6.6%. Sequencing input: peripheral blood. These receptors all stem from a woman between 55 and 75 years old with COVID-19, enrolled during active disease.

The chain joins TRBV9 to TRBJ2-3; D possibly corresponds to TRBD1 (5 bases). Looked up from germline, CDR1 is SGDLS and CDR2 is YYNGEE. The CDR3 runs to 17 residues. The ends were cut back, 4 bases at V and 2 bases at J, with 20 bases in the middle. The CDR3 DNA sequence: TGTGCCAGCAGCCCCCGCCCCACAGGCCGCATCACAGATACGCAGTATTTT. As protein: CASSPRPTGRITDTQYF.

In its sample, this clone was seen a few times. The chain carries TRBV6-6 and TRBJ1-2, with TRBD1 as a possible D gene (5 bases). Germline V gives CDR1 MNHNY, CDR2 SVGAGI (reference sequence). The CDR3 has 13 amino acids. Trimming removed 5 bases from V and 11 bases from J, with 18 bases in between. CDR3 amino acids: CASSNAPGSGYTF. The CDR3 coding sequence is TGTGCCAGCAGTAACGCCCCAGGGTCAGGTTACACCTTC.